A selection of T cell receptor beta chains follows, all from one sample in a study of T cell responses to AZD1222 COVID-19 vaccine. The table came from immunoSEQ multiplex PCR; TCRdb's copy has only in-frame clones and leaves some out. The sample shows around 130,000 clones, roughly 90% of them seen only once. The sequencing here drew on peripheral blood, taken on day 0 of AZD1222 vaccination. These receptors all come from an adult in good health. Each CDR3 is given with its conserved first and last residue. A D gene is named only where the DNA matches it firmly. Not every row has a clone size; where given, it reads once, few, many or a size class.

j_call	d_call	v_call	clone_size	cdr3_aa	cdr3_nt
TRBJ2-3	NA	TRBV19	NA	CASSMRSGGRVWDTQYF	TGTGCCAGTAGTATGAGGAGTGGTGGCAGGGTGTGGGATACGCAGTATTTT
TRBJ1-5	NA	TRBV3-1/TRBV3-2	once	CASSQERSQPQHF	TGTGCCAGCAGCCAAGAGAGGAGTCAGCCCCAGCATTTT
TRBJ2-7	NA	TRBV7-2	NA	CASSKAGQGPYEQYF	TGTGCCAGCAGCAAAGCCGGGCAGGGGCCCTACGAGCAGTACTTC
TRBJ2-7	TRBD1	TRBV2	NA	CASSEGTGDSYEQYF	TGTGCCAGCAGTGAAGGGACAGGGGATTCCTACGAGCAGTACTTC
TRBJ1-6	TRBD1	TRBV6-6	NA	CASSYGTDYNSPLHF	TGTGCCAGCAGTTACGGGACAGACTATAATTCACCCCTCCACTTT
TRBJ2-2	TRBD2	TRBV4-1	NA	CASSLRRLAGGPIGELFF	TGCGCCAGCAGCCTACGCAGACTAGCGGGAGGGCCAATCGGGGAGCTGTTTTTT
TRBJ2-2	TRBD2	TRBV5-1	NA	CASSLTGLAGSNTGELFF	TGCGCCAGCAGCTTAACGGGACTAGCGGGATCGAACACCGGGGAGCTGTTTTTT
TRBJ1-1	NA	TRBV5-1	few	CASSSGSGNTEAFF	TGCGCCAGCAGCTCTGGCTCGGGGAACACTGAAGCTTTCTTT
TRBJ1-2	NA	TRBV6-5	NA	CASRTSREMNYGYTF	TGTGCCAGCAGAACCTCTAGGGAGATGAACTATGGCTACACCTTC
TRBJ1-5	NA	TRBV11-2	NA	CASSFFHNQPQHF	TGTGCCAGCAGCTTTTTTCACAATCAGCCCCAGCATTTT
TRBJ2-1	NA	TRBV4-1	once	CASSLRPSYNEQFF	TGCGCCAGCAGCTTACGCCCCTCTTACAATGAGCAGTTCTTC
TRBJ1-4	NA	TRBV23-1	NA	CASTRGMGEKLFF	TGCGCCAGCACGAGAGGGATGGGCGAAAAACTGTTTTTT
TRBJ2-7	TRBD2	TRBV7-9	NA	CASSPRASGSGEQYF	TGTGCCAGCAGCCCCCGGGCTAGCGGGAGTGGCGAGCAGTACTTC
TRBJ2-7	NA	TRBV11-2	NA	CASSLDRESHEQYF	TGTGCCAGCAGCTTAGATCGAGAGTCCCACGAGCAGTACTTC
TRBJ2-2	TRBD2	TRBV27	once	CASRSSGLAGGTGELFF	TGTGCCAGCCGTTCCAGCGGACTAGCGGGAGGGACCGGGGAGCTGTTTTTT
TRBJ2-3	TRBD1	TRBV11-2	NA	CASSLPDRAETYTDTQYF	TGTGCCAGCAGCTTACCTGACAGGGCGGAAACGTACACAGATACGCAGTATTTT
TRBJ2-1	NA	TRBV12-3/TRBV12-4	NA	CASSFFTNEQFF	TGTGCCAGCAGTTTTTTTACCAATGAGCAGTTCTTC
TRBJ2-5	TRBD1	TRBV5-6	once	CASSSPTGTGEETQYF	TGTGCCAGCAGCTCTCCTACCGGGACAGGGGAAGAGACCCAGTACTTC
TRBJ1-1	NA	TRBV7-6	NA	CASSLYLGGAATEAFF	TGTGCCAGCAGCTTATACCTCGGGGGAGCGGCCACTGAAGCTTTCTTT
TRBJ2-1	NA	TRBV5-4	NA	CASSLVAGPYNEQFF	TGTGCCAGCAGCTTGGTTGCGGGACCCTACAATGAGCAGTTCTTC
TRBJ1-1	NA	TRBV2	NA	CASMIGEDTEAFF	TGTGCCAGCATGATTGGGGAGGACACTGAAGCTTTCTTT
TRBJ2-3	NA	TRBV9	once	CASSVQGYSTDTQYF	TGTGCCAGCAGCGTACAGGGCTATAGCACAGATACGCAGTATTTT
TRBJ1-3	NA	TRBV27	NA	CASSLSPGSGNTIYF	TGTGCCAGCAGTTTATCCCCAGGGTCCGGAAACACCATATATTTT
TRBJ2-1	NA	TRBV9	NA	CASSVEGDSYNEQFF	TGTGCCAGCAGCGTAGAGGGAGACTCCTACAATGAGCAGTTCTTC
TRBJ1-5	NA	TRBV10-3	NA	CAISEVGGVQPQHF	TGTGCCATCAGTGAGGTGGGGGGGGTCCAGCCCCAGCATTTT
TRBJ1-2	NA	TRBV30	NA	CAWSPDSTNYGYTF	TGTGCCTGGAGCCCCGACAGCACTAACTATGGCTACACCTTC